The next 31 T cell receptor beta chains were all read from a single sample in a study of blood T cell repertoires in COVID-19 (dated by TCRdb to the early 2020s). Libraries were constructed by the immunoSEQ multiplex PCR assay. Sourced from immuneACCESS, this table was stored by TCRdb with only in-frame sequences that have V and J called. A share of the clones is absent; for the studies checked, an unresolved V gene accounts for under half, and the remainder has no known explanation. For this sample the table gives around 100,000 clones, of which around 82% were detected only once. Clones ranked in the top ten supply roughly 6.2% of the sample. Sequenced sample: peripheral blood. The source is a man in his fifties or sixties with acute or convalescent COVID-19.

The chain recombines TRBV5-1 with TRBJ2-3; the D gene is possibly TRBD1 (7 bases). The CDR3 sequence is 15 residues long. Germline CDR1 and CDR2: SGHRS and YFSETQ. Deletions cut 4 bases from V and 0 bases from J, with 12 bases between. CDR3 loop: CASSPAGQSTDTQYF. As DNA, the CDR3 is TGCGCCAGCAGCCCGGCGGGACAGAGCACAGATACGCAGTATTTT.

The rearrangement uses TRBV7-3 and TRBJ1-1; D is possibly TRBD1 (6 bases). The CDR3 is made up of 13 amino acids. Trimming took 4 bases from V and 1 from J, leaving 7 bases between them. Germline CDR1 is SGHTA and CDR2 is FQGTGA. The CDR3: CASSSQGNTEAFF. CDR3 in DNA: TGTGCCAGCAGCTCACAGGGGAACACTGAAGCTTTCTTT.

The rearrangement uses TRBV6-2 or TRBV6-3 and TRBJ2-7; D gene ambiguous. V lost 0 bases and J lost 9, with 12 bases in between. This CDR3 is built from 13 residues. Germline values: CDR1 MNHEY, CDR2 SVGEGT. CDR3 in amino acids: CASSYSTETRQYF. The CDR3 DNA is TGTGCCAGCAGTTACTCGACGGAGACGAGGCAGTACTTC.

This chain uses TRBV10-3 with TRBJ1-2; 11 bases are a match to TRBD1. CDR1 ENHRY and CDR2 SYGVKD come from the germline V gene. The CDR3 has 15 amino acids. V was pared by 5 bases and J by 8 bases, with 10 bases of the junction left unmatched. The CDR3 region has the DNA TGTGCCATCAGTTCAGAATCCGGGACAGGGGGAGGCTACACCTTC. The encoded protein is CAISSESGTGGGYTF.

This clone is a singleton in its sample. The rearrangement joins TRBV24-1 to TRBJ2-1; the D gene is possibly TRBD2 (5 bases). This CDR3 spans 13 amino acids. V lost 5 bases and J lost 5, with 9 bases in between. Germline lookup yields CDR1 KGHDR and CDR2 SFDVKD. The CDR3: CATSGGANNEQFF. The CDR3 bases are TGTGCCACCAGTGGGGGAGCCAACAATGAGCAGTTCTTC.

This chain joins TRBV2 and TRBJ1-1, with a weak D call TRBD1 (6 bases). This CDR3 comprises 15 residues. Germline CDR1 SNHLY, CDR2 FYNNEI. V was shortened by 11 bases and J by 3 bases, with 22 bases between the two germline ends. In DNA, the CDR3 is TGTGCCGCCCTCCGCCAGGGGCCTAAGGACACTGAAGCTTTCTTT. Protein product: CAALRQGPKDTEAFF.

The chain recombines TRBV4-1 with TRBJ2-6, with no clear D. The germline V gene has CDR1 MGHRA and CDR2 YSYEKL. The CDR3 consists of 17 residues. Deletions cut 3 bases from V and 0 bases from J, with 12 bases between. DNA of the CDR3: TGCGCCAGCAGCCACCCAAATGGAGTCTCTGGGGCCAACGTCCTGACTTTC. It codes for CASSHPNGVSGANVLTF.

The chain has TRBV6-6 and TRBJ2-1, with a tentative D call TRBD1 (5 bases). This CDR3 contains 15 residues. With 6 bases removed from V and 1 base from J, the gap between germline ends came to 13 bases. Germline assignment: CDR1 MNHNY and CDR2 SVGAGI (reference sequence). The CDR3, as DNA: TGTGCCAGCAGACCAGGGTTTGGGTCCTACAATGAGCAGTTCTTC. It specifies CASRPGFGSYNEQFF.

The V and J genes are TRBV6-5 and TRBJ1-4; 11 positions match TRBD1. J was trimmed by 7 bases and V by 3 bases; bases with no gene match: 4. CDR3 size: 15 residues. CDR1 and CDR2 (germline): MNHEY, SVGAGI. CDR3 sequence (DNA): TGTGCCAGCAGTTATGGTGGGACAGGGGGTGAAAAACTGTTTTTT. This gives the protein CASSYGGTGGEKLFF.

The genes are TRBV6-5 and TRBJ2-7; a weak D match, TRBD2 (5 bases). Per the germline V gene, CDR1 is MNHEY and CDR2 is SVGAGI. The ends were cut back, 2 bases at V and 4 bases at J, with 9 bases in the middle. CDR3 length equals 13 residues. The chain's CDR3 is CASSYGRGYEQYF. Written as DNA, the CDR3 is TGTGCCAGCAGTTACGGGAGAGGGTACGAGCAGTACTTC.

J is TRBJ1-3 and V is TRBV9, with D unclear. The ends were cut back, 0 bases at V and 6 bases at J, with 16 bases in the middle. Germline V lookup: CDR1 SGDLS, CDR2 YYNGEE. The CDR3 sequence is 16 residues long. The CDR3 DNA sequence: TGTGCCAGCAGCGTAGCCCCGACGGGAAACCAAAACACCATATATTTT. Amino acids: CASSVAPTGNQNTIYF. The full variable domain, in which reference TRBV9 and TRBJ1-3 provide the parts outside the CDR3, is DSGVTQTPKHLITATGQRVTLRCSPRSGDLSVYWYQQSLDQGLQFLIQYYNGEERAKGNILERFSAQQFPDLHSELNLSSLELGDSALYFCASSVAPTGNQNTIYFGEGSWLTVV.

The rearrangement joins TRBV5-1 to TRBJ1-1; D might be TRBD1 (5 bases). Germline V gives CDR1 SGHRS, CDR2 YFSETQ. V lost 0 bases, J lost 5 bases, and 14 bases lay in between. This CDR3 has 15 amino acids. The CDR3 nucleotides read TGCGCCAGCAGCTTGGCCGGGGGTGGTGGTACTGAAGCTTTCTTT. This translates into CASSLAGGGGTEAFF.

The chain is built from TRBV4-1 and TRBJ2-1; 9 positions match TRBD2. In germline, CDR1 is MGHRA, CDR2 YSYEKL. This CDR3 contains 17 residues. V lost 3 bases, J lost 4 bases, and 10 bases stayed unmatched. The CDR3 reads CASSHPSSGDRYNEQFF. The CDR3 DNA sequence: TGCGCCAGCAGCCATCCTTCTAGCGGGGACCGTTACAATGAGCAGTTCTTC.

The V and J genes are TRBV30 and TRBJ2-2; tentative D call: TRBD2 (6 bases). The germline V and J ends were trimmed by 8 bases and 1 base, with 11 bases remaining between them. The CDR3 is 13 residues long. CDR1 and CDR2 (germline): GTSNPN, SVGIG (reference sequence). CDR3 residues: CAGGRQNTGELFF. Here the CDR3 DNA reads TGTGCCGGGGGGAGGCAGAACACCGGGGAGCTGTTTTTT. Filled out from reference TRBV30 and TRBJ2-2, the complete variable domain reads SQTIHQWPATLVQPVGSPLSLECTVEGTSNPNLYWYRQAAGRGLQLLFYSVGIGQISSEVPQNLSASRPQDRQFILSSKKLLLSDSGFYLCAGGRQNTGELFFGEGSRLTVL.

This sequence joins TRBV4-2 and TRBJ1-1; TRBD1 might be the D (5 bases). Trimming shortened V by 3 bases and J by 7 bases, and 18 bases separated the two germline ends. The CDR3 has 15 amino acids. Looked up from germline, CDR1 is LGHNA and CDR2 is YNFKEQ. The CDR3 region is CASSHYDQGELEAFF. CDR3 coding DNA: TGTGCCAGCAGCCATTACGACCAGGGCGAACTTGAAGCTTTCTTT.

The rearrangement joins TRBV6-2 or TRBV6-3 to TRBJ2-1; 8 positions agree with TRBD2. This CDR3 has 15 amino acids. J was trimmed by 3 bases and V by 2 bases; bases with no gene match: 3. Germline V gene lookup returns CDR1 MNHEY and CDR2 SVGEGT. The CDR3 loop is CASSYGRGVYNEQFF. In DNA form, the CDR3 reads TGTGCCAGCAGTTACGGGCGGGGGGTCTACAATGAGCAGTTCTTC.

V and J are TRBV9 and TRBJ1-4; D not certain. Germline V CDR1 and CDR2: SGDLS, YYNGEE. V lost 0 bases and J lost 6, with 6 bases in between. This CDR3 contains 13 residues. The CDR3 nucleotides are TGTGCCAGCAGCGTAGCTTTAGATGAAAAACTGTTTTTT. Protein: CASSVALDEKLFF.

The V and J genes are TRBV18 and TRBJ2-5; TRBD2 agrees at 8 bases. The CDR3 totals 16 residues. With V trimmed by 0 bases and J by 1 base, 4 bases remained unmatched. The germline V gene has CDR1 KGHSH and CDR2 LQKENI. The CDR3 region is CASSPPGRGVQETQYF. Written as DNA, the CDR3 is TGTGCCAGCTCACCACCCGGGCGGGGGGTCCAAGAGACCCAGTACTTC.

This sequence joins TRBV5-1 and TRBJ2-7, with 10 bases lining up with TRBD2. This CDR3 spans 15 amino acids. The J segment lost 0 bases and the V segment lost 3 bases, leaving 3 bases of the junction unmatched. CDR1 and CDR2 from the germline V gene are SGHRS and YFSETQ. The CDR3 protein is CASSWTSGSSYEQYF. CDR3 nucleotides: TGCGCCAGCAGCTGGACTAGCGGAAGCTCCTACGAGCAGTACTTC.

The chain is built from TRBV7-2 and TRBJ1-2; TRBD1 agrees at 7 bases. This CDR3 has 14 amino acids. V lost 6 bases, J lost 4 bases, and 8 bases stayed unmatched. CDR1 and CDR2 (germline): SGHTA, FQGNSA. The DNA for the CDR3 is TGTGCCAGCAGGTTATCGAGGGACAGCTATGGCTACACCTTC. Amino acids: CASRLSRDSYGYTF.

V is TRBV7-2 and J is TRBJ2-7; 13 nucleotides match TRBD2. With 6 bases clipped from V and 1 base from J, the junction kept 9 bases outside the gene matches. Germline CDR1 SGHTA, CDR2 FQGNSA. The CDR3 runs 17 residues. The CDR3 DNA is TGTGCCAGCAGTTCCGGGACTAGCGGGGCCCGATCCTACGAGCAGTACTTC. Translation: CASSSGTSGARSYEQYF.

J is TRBJ1-2 and V is TRBV3-1 (or the pseudogene TRBV3-2); weak D call: TRBD1 (6 bases). The CDR3 totals 14 residues. With 1 base removed from V and 4 bases from J, the gap between germline ends came to 10 bases. The germline V gene has CDR1 LGHDT and CDR2 YNNKEL (reference sequence). CDR3 residues: CASSQGGQVYGYTF. CDR3 bases: TGTGCCAGCAGCCAAGGGGGACAAGTCTATGGCTACACCTTC.

The rearrangement uses TRBV29-1 and TRBJ1-5, with 9 nucleotides matching TRBD1. V dropped 4 bases and J dropped 7; count of bases not matched to a gene: 5. There are 13 residues in the CDR3. CDR1 is SQVTM and CDR2 is ANQGSEA in the germline V gene. The CDR3 protein is CSVGDRESQPQHF. DNA for the CDR3: TGCAGCGTTGGGGACAGGGAATCCCAGCCCCAGCATTTT.

The V call is TRBV19, the J call TRBJ2-3; D uncertain. The germline CDR1 and CDR2 sequences are LNHDA and SQIVND (reference sequence). V lost 7 bases to trimming and J lost 0 bases, with 11 bases between them. The CDR3 sequence is 14 residues long. Here the CDR3 DNA reads TGTGCCAGTACTTGGGCCCCTAGCACAGATACGCAGTATTTT. As protein: CASTWAPSTDTQYF.

The chain carries TRBV9 and TRBJ2-7; possible D gene TRBD2, 7 bases. Trimming removed 2 bases at V and 7 bases at J, with 13 bases between. Germline V CDR1 and CDR2: SGDLS, YYNGEE. CDR3 length: 13 amino acids. The CDR3 reads CASSVGGGSEQYF. CDR3 coding DNA: TGTGCCAGCAGCGTGGGAGGGGGTAGTGAGCAGTACTTC.

The J gene is TRBJ1-1, the V gene TRBV3-1 (or the pseudogene TRBV3-2), with D possibly TRBD1 on 6 matching bases. The CDR3 contains 13 residues. V was pared by 3 bases and J by 8 bases, with 13 bases between. Germline CDR1 is LGHDT and CDR2 is YNNKEL (reference sequence). CDR3 region: CASSQGANREAFF. The DNA of the CDR3 is TGTGCCAGCAGCCAGGGGGCTAATCGGGAAGCTTTCTTT.

The chain couples TRBV21-1 to TRBJ2-7; the table's D call, TRBD2, has no DNA check behind it. TRBV21-1 is a known pseudogene. CDR3 size: 13 residues. The CDR3 DNA follows: TGTGCCAGCAACCCGGGGGGTGGCTACGAGCAGTACTTC. Translating gives CASNPGGGYEQYF.

This sequence joins TRBV9 and TRBJ1-2; no definite D call. This CDR3 region has 15 residues. Trimming removed 0 bases at V and 0 bases at J, with 9 bases between. Germline V gene sequence: CDR1 SGDLS, CDR2 YYNGEE. CDR3 amino acids: CASSVGQEANYGYTF. DNA for the CDR3: TGTGCCAGCAGCGTAGGTCAGGAAGCTAACTATGGCTACACCTTC.

V gene TRBV5-4 combines with J gene TRBJ1-2; 7 bases are shared with TRBD1. This CDR3 is built from 15 residues. The V gene's germline CDR1 is SGHNT and CDR2 YYREEE (reference sequence). V lost 5 bases, J lost 4 bases, and 11 bases stayed unmatched. The chain's CDR3 is CASSFFDRDLYGYTF. For the CDR3, the DNA is TGTGCCAGCAGTTTCTTCGACAGGGACCTCTATGGCTACACCTTC. The whole variable domain, remainder taken from reference TRBV5-4 and TRBJ1-2, is ETGVTQSPTHLIKTRGQQVTLRCSSQSGHNTVSWYQQALGQGPQFIFQYYREEENGRGNFPPRFSGLQFPNYSSELNVNALELDDSALYLCASSFFDRDLYGYTFGSGTRLTVV.

This clone was detected only once. V gene TRBV19 combines with J gene TRBJ1-2, with 9 bases matching TRBD1. Germline CDR1 and CDR2: LNHDA and SQIVND (reference sequence). The J segment lost 6 bases and the V segment lost 5 bases, leaving 4 bases of the junction unmatched. The CDR3 has 13 residues. CDR3 loop: CASSSTGGDGYTF. The DNA of the CDR3 is TGTGCCAGTAGTTCTACAGGGGGCGATGGCTACACCTTC.

This chain uses TRBV5-8 with TRBJ2-7; 8 nucleotides line up with TRBD1. The germline V gene has CDR1 SGHTS and CDR2 YDEGEE. This CDR3 has 12 residues. The ends lost 5 bases at V and 5 bases at J; junction bases unmatched: 3. CDR3: CASRDRGHEQYF. For the CDR3, the DNA is TGTGCCAGCAGAGACAGGGGTCACGAGCAGTACTTC.